Listed here is a single T cell receptor beta chain. The data are from a study of shared T cell receptors in the human thymus. Profiling relied on immunoSEQ multiplex PCR, and the TCRdb table lists in-frame clones only, not all of them. The sample has hundreds of thousands of clones, approximately 95% seen once. Germline V gene sequence: CDR1 LNHNV, CDR2 YYDKDF (reference sequence). The ends were cut back, 6 bases at V and 8 bases at J, with 14 bases in the middle. The CDR3 covers 13 residues. This chain uses TRBV15 with TRBJ2-1, with no clear D. The sequence was collected from a human donor. Sequencing was done on a sample of thymocytes. This CDR3 reads CATSSRREYEQFF. The CDR3 DNA reads as TGTGCCACCAGTTCCAGGAGAGAGTATGAGCAGTTCTTC.